This entry concerns a single T cell receptor (beta chain). The junction had 8 bases not matched to a gene; V was cut back by 5 bases and J by 0 bases. Germline CDR1 is SGHVS and CDR2 is FQNEAQ. The CDR3 loop spans 16 amino acids. This specimen belongs to a study of patients and donors after allogeneic stem cell transplantation. TCRdb reprocessed the RT-PCR reads via MiXCR and lists one record per CDR3 protein. The table has roughly 960,000 distinct CDR3 sequences, over 15% seen once. The specimen sequenced was blood, either unsorted or a sorted T cell fraction (not recorded which). This TCR was sampled from a human donor who was either an allogeneic HSCT recipient or a stem cell or donor lymphocyte infusion donor (not recorded which). It is not recorded whose cells these are; they may come from a transplant donor. V gene TRBV7-8 combines with J gene TRBJ1-1, with 8 bases identical to TRBD1. The CDR3 loop is CASSPRQGTMNTEAFF. CDR3 bases: TGTGCCAGCAGCCCACGACAGGGGACCATGAACACTGAAGCTTTCTTT.